This T cell receptor (beta chain) was identified in a study of blood T cell repertoires in COVID-19. In its sample, this clone was seen once. Clones were sequenced by immunoSEQ multiplex PCR, and TCRdb holds only the in-frame ones, with some missing. The table shows some 500,000 clones, with 85% to 90% occurring only once. Followed over time, Seattle patients had been enrolled while infection was active. Trimming cost V 2 bases and J 0 bases, with 11 bases left between them. This CDR3 comprises 15 residues. Germline CDR1 is SGHAT and CDR2 is FQDESV (reference sequence). This clonotype was obtained from a woman aged 50 to 65 with COVID-19, enrolled during active disease. The rearrangement uses TRBV11-1 and TRBJ2-7; D is uncertain. The sample consisted of peripheral blood. The CDR3 sequence is CASSLRSQASYEQYF. Written as DNA, the CDR3 is TGTGCCAGCAGCTTAAGGTCTCAGGCCTCCTACGAGCAGTACTTC.